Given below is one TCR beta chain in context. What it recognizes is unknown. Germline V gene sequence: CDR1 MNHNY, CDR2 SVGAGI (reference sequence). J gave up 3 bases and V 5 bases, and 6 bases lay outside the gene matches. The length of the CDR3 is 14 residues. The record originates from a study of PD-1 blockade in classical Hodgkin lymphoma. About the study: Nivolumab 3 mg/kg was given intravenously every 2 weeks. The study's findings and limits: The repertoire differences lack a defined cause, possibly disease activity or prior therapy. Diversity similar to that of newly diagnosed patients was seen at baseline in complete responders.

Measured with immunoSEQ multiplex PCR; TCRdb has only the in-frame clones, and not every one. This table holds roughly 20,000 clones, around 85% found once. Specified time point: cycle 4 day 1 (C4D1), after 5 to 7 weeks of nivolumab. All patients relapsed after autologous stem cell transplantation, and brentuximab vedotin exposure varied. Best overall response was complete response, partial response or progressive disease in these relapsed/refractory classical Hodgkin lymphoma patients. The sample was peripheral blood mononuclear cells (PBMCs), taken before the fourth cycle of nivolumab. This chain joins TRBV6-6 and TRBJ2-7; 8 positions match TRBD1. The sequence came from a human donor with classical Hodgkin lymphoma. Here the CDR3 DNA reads TGTGCCAGCAGTCTCGGACAGGGTGGCTACGAGCAGTACTTC. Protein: CASSLGQGGYEQYF.